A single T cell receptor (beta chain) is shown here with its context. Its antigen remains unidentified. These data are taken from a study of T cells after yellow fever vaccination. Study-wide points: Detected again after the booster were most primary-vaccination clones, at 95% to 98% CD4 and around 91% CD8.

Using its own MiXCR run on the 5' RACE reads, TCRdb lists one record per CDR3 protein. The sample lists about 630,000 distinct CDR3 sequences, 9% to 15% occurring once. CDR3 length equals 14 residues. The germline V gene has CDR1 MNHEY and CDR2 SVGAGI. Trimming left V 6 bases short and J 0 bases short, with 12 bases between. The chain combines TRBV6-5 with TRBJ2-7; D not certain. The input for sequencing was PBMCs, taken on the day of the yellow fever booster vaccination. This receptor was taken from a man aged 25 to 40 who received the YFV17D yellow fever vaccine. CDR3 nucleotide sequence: TGTGCCAGCAGCCCTCGATTAATCTCCTACGAGCAGTACTTC. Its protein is CASSPRLISYEQYF.